The clone carrying this T cell receptor (beta chain) was detected many times. The antigen is undetermined. All patients were treatment-naive before thyroid surgery. Germline trimming cut 2 bases from V and 1 base from J; bases unmatched to any gene: 4. Germline CDR1 SGHVS, CDR2 FQNEAQ. This CDR3 comprises 15 residues. This sample is drawn from a study of metastatic and nonmetastatic thyroid tumors. At the level of the study: Across blood and tumor or nodule tissue, repertoires from malignant and benign thyroid patients were compared with one another. Study-wide results and limits: The study reportedly found significantly higher TCR beta diversity in malignant thyroid tumors than benign nodules, in blood and tumor.

Under the authors' procedure: The study took CDR3 differences across clinicopathological groups and made a distant-metastasis classifier for papillary thyroid cancer from them. Using MiXCR, TCRdb reanalyzed the PCR reads. TCRdb, rather than the study authors, made the V and J calls. The profile shows tens of thousands of clones, approximately 26% of them singletons. This chain connects TRBV7-8 to TRBJ2-5, with 7 bases fitting TRBD2. Material for sequencing was blood. The clonotype was recovered from a male donor with papillary thyroid cancer or a benign thyroid nodule (not recorded which). Some clones in this sample may be carry-over from other donors' samples. CDR3 residues: CASSLSGMGQETQYF. In DNA form, the CDR3 reads TGTGCCAGCAGCTTAAGCGGGATGGGCCAAGAGACCCAGTACTTC. Supplemented by reference TRBV7-8 and TRBJ2-5, the full variable domain reads GAGVSQSPRYKVAKRGQDVALRCDPISGHVSLFWYQQALGQGPEFLTYFQNEAQLDKSGLPSDRFFAERPEGSVSTLKIQRTQQEDSAVYLCASSLSGMGQETQYFGPGTRLLVL.